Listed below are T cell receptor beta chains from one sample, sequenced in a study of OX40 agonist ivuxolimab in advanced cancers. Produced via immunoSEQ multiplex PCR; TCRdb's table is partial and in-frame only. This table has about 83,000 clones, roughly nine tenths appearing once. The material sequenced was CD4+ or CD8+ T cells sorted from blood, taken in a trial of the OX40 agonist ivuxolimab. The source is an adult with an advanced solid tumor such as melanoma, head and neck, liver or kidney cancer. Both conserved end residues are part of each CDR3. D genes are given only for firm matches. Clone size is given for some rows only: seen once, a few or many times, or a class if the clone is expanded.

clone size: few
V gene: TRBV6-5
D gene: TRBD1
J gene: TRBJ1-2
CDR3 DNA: TGTGCCAGCAGTCCCGGGACAGGGTTTAACGGCTACACCTTC
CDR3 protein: CASSPGTGFNGYTF

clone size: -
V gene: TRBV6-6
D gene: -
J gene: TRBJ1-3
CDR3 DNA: TGTGCCAGCAGCCACCGAGAGGAGATGGCTGGAAACACCATATATTTT
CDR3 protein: CASSHREEMAGNTIYF

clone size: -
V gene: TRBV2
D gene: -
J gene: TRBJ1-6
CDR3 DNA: TGTGCCAGCAGTGAAGCGCTTCTGAGCTCCTATAATTCACCCCTCCACTTT
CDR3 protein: CASSEALLSSYNSPLHF

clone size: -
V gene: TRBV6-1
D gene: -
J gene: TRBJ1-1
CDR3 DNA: TGTGCCAGCGAATATGGGAGGGGATGGTACACTGAAGCTTTCTTT
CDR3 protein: CASEYGRGWYTEAFF

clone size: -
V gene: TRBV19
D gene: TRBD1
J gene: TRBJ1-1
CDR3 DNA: TGTGCCAGTAGTACGGACAGGGGGCCGGGCACTGAAGCTTTCTTT
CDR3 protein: CASSTDRGPGTEAFF

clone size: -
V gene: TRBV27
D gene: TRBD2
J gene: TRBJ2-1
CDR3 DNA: TGTGCCAGCAGTTCCGAAGCGGGAGGGCTCCACAATGAGCAGTTCTTC
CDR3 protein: CASSSEAGGLHNEQFF

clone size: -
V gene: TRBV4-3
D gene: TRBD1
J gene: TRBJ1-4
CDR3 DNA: TGCGCCAGCAGCCGGCTGACGGGACAGGGTAATGAAAAACTGTTTTTT
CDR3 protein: CASSRLTGQGNEKLFF

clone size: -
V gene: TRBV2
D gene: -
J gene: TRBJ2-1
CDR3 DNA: TGTGCCAGCAGTGGTATGCTAGCCTGGGAAAATGAGCAGTTCTTC
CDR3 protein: CASSGMLAWENEQFF

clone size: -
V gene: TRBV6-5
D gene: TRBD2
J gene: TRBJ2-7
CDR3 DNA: TGTGCCAGCAGTTACTCGTTTAGCGGGGGCTCCTACGAGCAGTACTTC
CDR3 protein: CASSYSFSGGSYEQYF

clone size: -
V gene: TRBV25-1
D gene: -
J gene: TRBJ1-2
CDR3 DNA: TGTGCCAGCAGTGACCCGCCGTCCGGGCACGATGGCTACACCTTC
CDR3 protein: CASSDPPSGHDGYTF

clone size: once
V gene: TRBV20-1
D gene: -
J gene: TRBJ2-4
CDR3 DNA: TGCAGTGCTGGAGACTGGAGCATTCAGTACTTC
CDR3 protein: CSAGDWSIQYF

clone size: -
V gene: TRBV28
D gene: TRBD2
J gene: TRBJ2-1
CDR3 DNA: TGTGCCAGCAGCCCGGTGGGACTAGCGGGGAATGAGCAGTTCTTC
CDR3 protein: CASSPVGLAGNEQFF

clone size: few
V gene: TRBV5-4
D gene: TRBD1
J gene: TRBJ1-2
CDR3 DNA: TGTGCCAGCAGCTCGACAGGGGGCTACACCTTC
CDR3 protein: CASSSTGGYTF

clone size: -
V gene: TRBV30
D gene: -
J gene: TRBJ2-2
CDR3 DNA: TGTGCCTGGAGTATGACTAGAGTCACCGGGGAGCTGTTTTTT
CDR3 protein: CAWSMTRVTGELFF

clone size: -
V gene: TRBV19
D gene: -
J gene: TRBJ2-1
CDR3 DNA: TGTGCCAGTAGTATGTCTATCCATGAGCAGTTCTTC
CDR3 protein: CASSMSIHEQFF

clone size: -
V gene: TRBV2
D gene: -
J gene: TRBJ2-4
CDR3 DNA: TGTGCCAGCAGTGCGGGGGGCCTAGCAAGCAAAAACATTCAGTACTTC
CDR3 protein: CASSAGGLASKNIQYF

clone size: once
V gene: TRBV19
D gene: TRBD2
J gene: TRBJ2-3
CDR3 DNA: TGTGCCAGTAGTATCCGCGGCCTAGCGGGCGGTGTCACAGATACGCAGTATTTT
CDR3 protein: CASSIRGLAGGVTDTQYF

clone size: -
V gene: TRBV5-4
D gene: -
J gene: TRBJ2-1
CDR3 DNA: TGTGCCAGCAGCTTGTATGAGTACAATGAGCAGTTCTTC
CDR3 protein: CASSLYEYNEQFF

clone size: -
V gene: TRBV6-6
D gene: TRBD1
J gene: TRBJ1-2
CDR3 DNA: TGTGCCAGCAGTCCTGGGGGACAGATATATGGCTACACCTTC
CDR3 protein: CASSPGGQIYGYTF

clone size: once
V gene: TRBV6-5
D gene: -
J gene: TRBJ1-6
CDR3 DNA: TGTGCCAGCAGTTACAGGGTGTCGACTTCACCCCTCCACTTT
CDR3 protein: CASSYRVSTSPLHF

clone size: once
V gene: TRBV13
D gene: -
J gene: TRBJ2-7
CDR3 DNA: TGTGCCAGCAGCTTATCCTTCGAGCAGTACTTC
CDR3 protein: CASSLSFEQYF

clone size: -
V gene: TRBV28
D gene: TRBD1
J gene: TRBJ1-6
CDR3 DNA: TGTGCCACCGACAGGGGGTTCTCCTATAATTCACCCCTCCACTTT
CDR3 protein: CATDRGFSYNSPLHF

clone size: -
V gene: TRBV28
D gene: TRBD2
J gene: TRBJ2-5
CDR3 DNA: TGTGCCAGCAGTTTGACTAGCGGGGCCCTCAGGGGAGAGACCCAGTACTTC
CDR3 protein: CASSLTSGALRGETQYF

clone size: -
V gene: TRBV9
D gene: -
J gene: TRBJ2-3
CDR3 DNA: TGTGCCAGCAGCCGAGGGGGTGGGAGTACAGATACGCAGTATTTT
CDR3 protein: CASSRGGGSTDTQYF

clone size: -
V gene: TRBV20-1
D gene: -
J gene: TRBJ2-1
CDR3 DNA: TGCAGTGCCGAATTCGGGGAGCAGTTCTTC
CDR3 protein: CSAEFGEQFF

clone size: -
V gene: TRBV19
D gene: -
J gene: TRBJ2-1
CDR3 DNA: TGTGCCAGTAGTACCATAGCGGTTGCCTACAATGAGCAGTTCTTC
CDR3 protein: CASSTIAVAYNEQFF

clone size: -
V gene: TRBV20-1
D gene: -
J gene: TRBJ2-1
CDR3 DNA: TGCAGTGCTAGAGGAATGGGAGAGCAGTTCTTC
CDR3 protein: CSARGMGEQFF

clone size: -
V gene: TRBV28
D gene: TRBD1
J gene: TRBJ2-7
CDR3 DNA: TGTGCCAGCAGTTTACCGACAGGGGCGCCCTACGAGCAGTACTTC
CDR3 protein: CASSLPTGAPYEQYF

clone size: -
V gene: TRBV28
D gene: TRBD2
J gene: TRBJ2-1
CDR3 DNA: TGTGCCAGCAGTTCTCAAGCGGGGGGCCCCAATGAGCAGTTCTTC
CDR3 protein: CASSSQAGGPNEQFF

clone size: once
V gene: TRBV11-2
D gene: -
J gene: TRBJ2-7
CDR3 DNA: TGTGCCAGCAGCATTCCTCCCTCCTACGAGCAGTACTTC
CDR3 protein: CASSIPPSYEQYF

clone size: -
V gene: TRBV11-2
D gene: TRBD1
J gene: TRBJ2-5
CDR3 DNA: TGTGCCAGCAGCTTAGGGGGACAGGGCATAACAGAGACCCAGTACTTC
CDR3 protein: CASSLGGQGITETQYF

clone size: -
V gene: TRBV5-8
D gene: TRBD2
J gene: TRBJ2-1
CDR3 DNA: TGTGCCAGCAGCTATAGCGGGAGAGGGAACAATGAGCAGTTCTTC
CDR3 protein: CASSYSGRGNNEQFF

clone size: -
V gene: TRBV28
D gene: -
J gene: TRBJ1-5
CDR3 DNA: TGTGCCAGCAGCCCTGGTAAGCCCCAGCATTTT
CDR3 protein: CASSPGKPQHF

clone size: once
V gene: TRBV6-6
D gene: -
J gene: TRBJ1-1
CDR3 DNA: TGTGCCAGCATCAGGGACCGTGGCATGAACACTGAAGCTTTCTTT
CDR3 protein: CASIRDRGMNTEAFF

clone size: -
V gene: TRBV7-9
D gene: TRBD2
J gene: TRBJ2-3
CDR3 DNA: TGTGCCAGCAGCCAGTGGGGAGCGGGGGTTGAAGATACGCAGTATTTT
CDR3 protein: CASSQWGAGVEDTQYF

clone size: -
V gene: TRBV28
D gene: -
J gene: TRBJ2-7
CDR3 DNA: TGTGCCAGCAGTTTCTCGCGACAGGCCGGCTCCTACGAGCAGTACTTC
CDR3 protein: CASSFSRQAGSYEQYF

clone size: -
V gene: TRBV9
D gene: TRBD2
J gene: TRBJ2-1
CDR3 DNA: TGTGCCAGCAGTGAGGGGGCTAGCGGGAGTTATGAGCAGTTCTTC
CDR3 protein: CASSEGASGSYEQFF

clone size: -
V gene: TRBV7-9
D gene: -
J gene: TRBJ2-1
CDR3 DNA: TGTGCCAGCAGCTCTATGCAAGAGCAGTTCTTC
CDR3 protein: CASSSMQEQFF

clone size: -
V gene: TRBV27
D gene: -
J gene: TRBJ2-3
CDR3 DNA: TGTGCCAGCCGATCGTTAACAGATACGCAGTATTTT
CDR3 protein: CASRSLTDTQYF

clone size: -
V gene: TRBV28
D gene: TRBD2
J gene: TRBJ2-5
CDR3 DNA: TGTGCCAGCAGTTTATACCCCGGACTAGTCGGTGAGACCCAGTACTTC
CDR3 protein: CASSLYPGLVGETQYF

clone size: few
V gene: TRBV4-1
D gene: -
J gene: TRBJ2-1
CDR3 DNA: TGCGCCAGCAGCCATGCTAGCAATGAGCAGTTCTTC
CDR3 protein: CASSHASNEQFF

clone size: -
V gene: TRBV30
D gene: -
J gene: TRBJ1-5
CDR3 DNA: TGTGCCTGGAGTGTAAAAGGGTACGGTCAGCCCCAGCATTTT
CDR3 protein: CAWSVKGYGQPQHF

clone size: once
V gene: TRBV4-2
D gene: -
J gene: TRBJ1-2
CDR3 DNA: TGTGCCAGCAGCCAAGATATCGGGTGGGACGGCTACACCTTC
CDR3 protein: CASSQDIGWDGYTF

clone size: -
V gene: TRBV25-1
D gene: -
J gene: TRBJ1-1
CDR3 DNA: TGTGCCAGCACCTTAGGGGGGTCAGCTGAAGCTTTCTTT
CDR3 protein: CASTLGGSAEAFF

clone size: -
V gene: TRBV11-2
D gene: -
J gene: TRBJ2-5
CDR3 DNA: TGTGCCAGCACCGAAACTAGGGCTGGAGAGACCCAGTACTTC
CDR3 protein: CASTETRAGETQYF

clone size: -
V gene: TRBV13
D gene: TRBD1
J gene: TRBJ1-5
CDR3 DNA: TGTGCCAGCAGCTTAGGACAGGGGAGTCAGCCCCAGCATTTT
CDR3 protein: CASSLGQGSQPQHF

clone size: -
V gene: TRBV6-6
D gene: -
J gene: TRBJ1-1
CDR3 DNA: TGTGCCAGCTCCGGGGGGAACACTGAAGCTTTCTTT
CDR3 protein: CASSGGNTEAFF

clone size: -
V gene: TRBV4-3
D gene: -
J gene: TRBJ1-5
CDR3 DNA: TGCGCCAGCAGCCAATACAGGGTCAACCTTTATGACTATAGCAATCAGCCCCAGCATTTT
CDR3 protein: CASSQYRVNLYDYSNQPQHF